The clone carrying this T cell receptor (beta chain) was observed a handful of times. Its antigen is unidentified. The data originate from a study of shared clonotypes between healthy human individuals. General observations from the study: Researchers sampled blood only, noting tissue repertoires likely differ.

Around 32,000 T cell genomes, or 300 to 350 ng DNA, went into unsorted PBMC replicate PCRs. Repertoires were generated with immunoSEQ multiplex PCR, while TCRdb's copy carries only in-frame clones and drops some. The sample holds about 490,000 clones, 70% to 85% seen once. From germline, CDR1 is SGHRS and CDR2 YFSETQ. Losses at the gene ends were 3 bases for V and 3 bases for J; bases not matched to a gene: 8. CDR3 length: 17 amino acids. Source material: PBMCs. The sequence derives from a middle-aged woman in good health. Some clones in this sample may be carry-over from other donors' samples. The chain uses TRBV5-1 and TRBJ2-5; TRBD2 aligns across 13 bases. DNA for the CDR3: TGCGCCAGCAGCTCAAAACCCGGACTAGCGGGAGAAGAGACCCAGTACTTC. It is translated as CASSSKPGLAGEETQYF.